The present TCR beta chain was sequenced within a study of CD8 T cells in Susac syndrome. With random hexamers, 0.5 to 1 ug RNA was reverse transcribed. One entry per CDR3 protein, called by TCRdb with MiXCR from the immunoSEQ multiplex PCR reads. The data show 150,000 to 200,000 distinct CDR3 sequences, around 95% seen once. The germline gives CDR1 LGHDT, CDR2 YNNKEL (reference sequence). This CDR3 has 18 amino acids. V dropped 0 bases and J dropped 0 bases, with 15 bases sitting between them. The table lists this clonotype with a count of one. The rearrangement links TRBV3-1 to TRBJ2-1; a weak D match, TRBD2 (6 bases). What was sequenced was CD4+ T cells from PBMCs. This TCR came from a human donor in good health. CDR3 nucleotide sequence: TGTGCCAGCAGCCAAGAGCCGGGACTCGTGAGCTCCTACAATGAGCAGTTCTTC. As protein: CASSQEPGLVSSYNEQFF.